These T cell receptor beta chains were read from a single sample in a study of beta chain features in type 1 diabetes. Clones were read by immunoSEQ multiplex PCR, and TCRdb kept only the in-frame ones, dropping some. The sample carries 110,000 to 150,000 clones, 9% to 10% recorded once. The specimen sequenced was central memory CD4+ T cells from blood. The receptors were sampled from a woman in her forties in good health. Both conserved end residues are part of each CDR3. The D gene is left open where the match is weak. A clone size is listed for some rows: how often the clone was seen (once, few, many), or a class if it is expanded.

d_gene: NA
v_gene: TRBV10-3
j_gene: TRBJ2-2
abundance: few
CDR3aa: CAISVASLGELFF
CDR3nt: TGTGCCATCAGTGTAGCTTCTTTGGGGGAGCTGTTTTTT

d_gene: TRBD1
v_gene: TRBV5-1
j_gene: TRBJ2-3
abundance: NA
CDR3aa: CASGRDRETDTQYF
CDR3nt: TGCGCCAGCGGCCGGGACAGGGAGACTGATACGCAGTATTTT

d_gene: NA
v_gene: TRBV10-3
j_gene: TRBJ1-1
abundance: NA
CDR3aa: CAISESTGNTEAFF
CDR3nt: TGTGCCATCAGTGAGTCGACAGGGAACACTGAAGCTTTCTTT

d_gene: TRBD1
v_gene: TRBV6-1
j_gene: TRBJ1-5
abundance: NA
CDR3aa: CASSLDRADQPQHF
CDR3nt: TGTGCCAGCAGTCTAGACAGGGCTGATCAGCCCCAGCATTTT

d_gene: NA
v_gene: TRBV7-9
j_gene: TRBJ1-6
abundance: few
CDR3aa: CASRRTTGVVNSPLHF
CDR3nt: TGTGCCAGCAGGAGGACAACGGGGGTGGTCAATTCACCCCTCCACTTT

d_gene: TRBD1
v_gene: TRBV4-1
j_gene: TRBJ1-6
abundance: few
CDR3aa: CASSQDGTGRYSPLHF
CDR3nt: TGCGCCAGCAGCCAAGACGGGACAGGGAGGTATTCACCCCTCCACTTT

d_gene: TRBD2
v_gene: TRBV2
j_gene: TRBJ2-3
abundance: NA
CDR3aa: CASSEGGLISTDTQYF
CDR3nt: TGTGCCAGCAGTGAAGGGGGACTAATAAGCACAGATACGCAGTATTTT

d_gene: NA
v_gene: TRBV6-1
j_gene: TRBJ1-2
abundance: NA
CDR3aa: CASSENTFYGYTF
CDR3nt: TGTGCCAGCAGTGAAAACACGTTCTATGGCTACACCTTC

d_gene: TRBD2
v_gene: TRBV7-9
j_gene: TRBJ2-1
abundance: NA
CDR3aa: CASSPGTSGGDVRNEQFF
CDR3nt: TGTGCCAGCAGCCCGGGGACTAGCGGGGGAGACGTCAGGAATGAGCAGTTCTTC

d_gene: NA
v_gene: TRBV5-1
j_gene: TRBJ2-2
abundance: few
CDR3aa: CASSSAGNTGELFF
CDR3nt: TGCGCCAGCAGCTCGGCAGGGAACACCGGGGAGCTGTTTTTT

d_gene: NA
v_gene: TRBV6-5
j_gene: TRBJ1-1
abundance: NA
CDR3aa: CASTRLVSSEAFF
CDR3nt: TGTGCCAGCACCAGGTTAGTCTCCTCTGAAGCTTTCTTT

d_gene: NA
v_gene: TRBV18
j_gene: TRBJ2-7
abundance: few
CDR3aa: CASSAGSRAYEQYF
CDR3nt: TGTGCCAGCTCAGCTGGGAGCCGCGCCTACGAGCAGTACTTC

d_gene: TRBD1
v_gene: TRBV7-2
j_gene: TRBJ2-3
abundance: few
CDR3aa: CASSFVGGPTDTQYF
CDR3nt: TGTGCCAGCAGCTTCGTAGGGGGCCCAACAGATACGCAGTATTTT

d_gene: NA
v_gene: TRBV2
j_gene: TRBJ2-5
abundance: few
CDR3aa: CASRSGTLPQETQYF
CDR3nt: TGTGCCAGCAGGTCCGGGACTCTTCCACAAGAGACCCAGTACTTC

d_gene: NA
v_gene: TRBV7-8
j_gene: TRBJ1-5
abundance: few
CDR3aa: CASSLTGSQPQHF
CDR3nt: TGTGCCAGCAGCTTAACAGGGTCTCAGCCCCAGCATTTT

d_gene: TRBD1
v_gene: TRBV19
j_gene: TRBJ2-7
abundance: NA
CDR3aa: CASSIRGQGAEQYF
CDR3nt: TGTGCCAGTAGTATTCGGGGACAGGGCGCCGAGCAGTACTTC

d_gene: TRBD2
v_gene: TRBV6-6
j_gene: TRBJ2-5
abundance: NA
CDR3aa: CASSDSGGGETQYF
CDR3nt: TGTGCCAGCAGTGATAGCGGGGGCGGGGAGACCCAGTACTTC

d_gene: NA
v_gene: TRBV5-1
j_gene: TRBJ1-2
abundance: few
CDR3aa: CASSPDGNNYGYTF
CDR3nt: TGCGCCAGCAGCCCGGACGGGAATAACTATGGCTACACCTTC

d_gene: TRBD2
v_gene: TRBV5-4
j_gene: TRBJ2-5
abundance: few
CDR3aa: CASSRWGGGGETQYF
CDR3nt: TGTGCCAGCAGCAGGTGGGGGGGAGGAGGAGAGACCCAGTACTTC

d_gene: TRBD2
v_gene: TRBV6-6
j_gene: TRBJ2-7
abundance: NA
CDR3aa: CASSYPGLAAGEQYF
CDR3nt: TGTGCCAGCAGTTACCCGGGACTAGCGGCGGGGGAGCAGTACTTC

d_gene: NA
v_gene: TRBV9
j_gene: TRBJ2-2
abundance: NA
CDR3aa: CASSVSAGPGTGELFF
CDR3nt: TGTGCCAGCAGCGTATCGGCGGGGCCGGGCACCGGGGAGCTGTTTTTT

d_gene: TRBD1
v_gene: TRBV29-1
j_gene: TRBJ1-6
abundance: NA
CDR3aa: CSVGQGASPLHF
CDR3nt: TGCAGCGTTGGACAGGGGGCTTCACCCCTCCACTTT

d_gene: NA
v_gene: TRBV5-6
j_gene: TRBJ2-2
abundance: few
CDR3aa: CASSSPAGAYTGELFF
CDR3nt: TGTGCCAGCAGCTCCCCCGCGGGGGCCTACACCGGGGAGCTGTTTTTT

d_gene: NA
v_gene: TRBV7-2
j_gene: TRBJ2-1
abundance: NA
CDR3aa: CASSFTGGGHTYNEQFF
CDR3nt: TGTGCCAGCAGTTTTACCGGCGGGGGACACACCTACAATGAGCAGTTCTTC

d_gene: NA
v_gene: TRBV11-3
j_gene: TRBJ1-1
abundance: NA
CDR3aa: CASSGLNTEAFF
CDR3nt: TGTGCCAGCAGCGGGCTGAACACTGAAGCTTTCTTT

d_gene: NA
v_gene: TRBV5-4
j_gene: TRBJ1-1
abundance: NA
CDR3aa: CASSSELNTEAFF
CDR3nt: TGTGCCAGCAGCTCGGAGCTGAACACTGAAGCTTTCTTT

d_gene: NA
v_gene: TRBV7-8
j_gene: TRBJ2-2
abundance: NA
CDR3aa: CASSLRATGELFF
CDR3nt: TGTGCCAGCAGCTTGAGGGCGACCGGGGAGCTGTTTTTT

d_gene: NA
v_gene: TRBV18
j_gene: TRBJ2-7
abundance: NA
CDR3aa: CASSPPVGQGYEQYF
CDR3nt: TGTGCCAGCTCACCACCAGTCGGCCAGGGCTACGAGCAGTACTTC

d_gene: TRBD1
v_gene: TRBV6-1
j_gene: TRBJ2-7
abundance: NA
CDR3aa: CASSTSGTAAYEQYF
CDR3nt: TGTGCCAGCAGTACGTCCGGGACAGCCGCCTACGAGCAGTACTTC

d_gene: TRBD1
v_gene: TRBV2
j_gene: TRBJ2-1
abundance: NA
CDR3aa: CAVDRAFGSYNEQFF
CDR3nt: TGTGCCGTCGACAGGGCGTTTGGCTCCTACAATGAGCAGTTCTTC

d_gene: TRBD1
v_gene: TRBV27
j_gene: TRBJ2-7
abundance: few
CDR3aa: CASSFGLGGQGTREQYF
CDR3nt: TGTGCCAGCAGTTTTGGGTTGGGTGGACAGGGTACGCGGGAGCAGTACTTC

d_gene: TRBD2
v_gene: TRBV27
j_gene: TRBJ2-1
abundance: NA
CDR3aa: CASSLLSSGGHNEQFF
CDR3nt: TGTGCCAGCAGTTTATTGTCTAGCGGGGGACACAATGAGCAGTTCTTC

d_gene: NA
v_gene: TRBV28
j_gene: TRBJ1-4
abundance: few
CDR3aa: CASSATGTTNEKLFF
CDR3nt: TGTGCCAGCAGTGCGACAGGAACAACTAATGAAAAACTGTTTTTT

d_gene: NA
v_gene: TRBV10-2
j_gene: TRBJ2-1
abundance: many
CDR3aa: CASSDGGLVNEQFF
CDR3nt: TGCGCCAGCAGTGACGGGGGGCTGGTCAATGAGCAGTTCTTC

d_gene: NA
v_gene: TRBV21-1
j_gene: TRBJ1-2
abundance: few
CDR3aa: CASTEDPLGRLLYGYTF
CDR3nt: TGTGCCAGCACCGAAGATCCCTTGGGGCGCCTCTTGTATGGCTACACCTTC

d_gene: NA
v_gene: TRBV5-6
j_gene: TRBJ1-2
abundance: NA
CDR3aa: CASSQVGGGHGYTF
CDR3nt: TGTGCCAGCAGCCAGGTGGGAGGAGGGCATGGCTACACCTTC

d_gene: NA
v_gene: TRBV18
j_gene: TRBJ2-1
abundance: few
CDR3aa: CASSPLVEDEQFF
CDR3nt: TGTGCCAGCTCACCCCTAGTCGAGGATGAGCAGTTCTTC

d_gene: NA
v_gene: TRBV5-4
j_gene: TRBJ1-1
abundance: NA
CDR3aa: CASSQTSGTHARAFF
CDR3nt: TGTGCCAGCAGCCAAACCTCGGGGACACATGCTAGAGCTTTCTTT

d_gene: TRBD2
v_gene: TRBV6-6
j_gene: TRBJ2-7
abundance: few
CDR3aa: CASRELAGGYEQYF
CDR3nt: TGTGCCAGCAGAGAACTAGCGGGGGGGTACGAGCAGTACTTC

d_gene: TRBD1
v_gene: TRBV4-3
j_gene: TRBJ1-1
abundance: NA
CDR3aa: CASSPGQHTEAFF
CDR3nt: TGCGCCAGCAGCCCGGGACAGCACACTGAAGCTTTCTTT

d_gene: TRBD1
v_gene: TRBV5-1
j_gene: TRBJ2-3
abundance: many
CDR3aa: CASSEGRGQSTDTQYF
CDR3nt: TGCGCCAGCAGCGAGGGACGGGGACAGTCCACAGATACGCAGTATTTT

d_gene: NA
v_gene: TRBV18
j_gene: TRBJ2-7
abundance: few
CDR3aa: CASSPTRVAYEQYF
CDR3nt: TGTGCCAGCTCACCAACCAGGGTGGCCTACGAGCAGTACTTC

d_gene: TRBD1
v_gene: TRBV6-5
j_gene: TRBJ1-2
abundance: few
CDR3aa: CASSSDRGLGYTF
CDR3nt: TGTGCCAGCAGTTCGGACAGGGGGCTGGGCTACACCTTC

d_gene: NA
v_gene: TRBV6-5
j_gene: TRBJ1-1
abundance: few
CDR3aa: CASSYLTGRNTEAFF
CDR3nt: TGTGCCAGCAGTTACTTAACAGGTCGTAACACTGAAGCTTTCTTT

d_gene: NA
v_gene: TRBV2
j_gene: TRBJ2-1
abundance: few
CDR3aa: CASITGRGGDEQFF
CDR3nt: TGTGCCAGCATCACAGGTCGAGGGGGTGATGAGCAGTTCTTC

d_gene: NA
v_gene: TRBV29-1
j_gene: TRBJ1-2
abundance: NA
CDR3aa: CSVGNSPALYGYTF
CDR3nt: TGCAGCGTTGGCAACAGCCCCGCACTTTATGGCTACACCTTC

d_gene: NA
v_gene: TRBV19
j_gene: TRBJ1-1
abundance: NA
CDR3aa: CASSITAGLNTEAFF
CDR3nt: TGTGCCAGTAGTATAACGGCAGGCCTGAACACTGAAGCTTTCTTT

d_gene: NA
v_gene: TRBV7-7
j_gene: TRBJ1-3
abundance: NA
CDR3aa: CASSSTASGNTIYF
CDR3nt: TGTGCCAGCAGCTCGACAGCATCTGGAAACACCATATATTTT

d_gene: TRBD1
v_gene: TRBV5-6
j_gene: TRBJ1-6
abundance: few
CDR3aa: CASSWTGQAYNSPLHF
CDR3nt: TGTGCCAGCAGCTGGACCGGACAGGCCTATAATTCACCCCTCCACTTT

d_gene: TRBD2
v_gene: TRBV28
j_gene: TRBJ2-7
abundance: few
CDR3aa: CASSSVAGGGYEQYF
CDR3nt: TGTGCCAGCAGTTCTGTAGCGGGGGGTGGGTACGAGCAGTACTTC

d_gene: NA
v_gene: TRBV5-1
j_gene: TRBJ2-3
abundance: NA
CDR3aa: CASSGEAGDTQYF
CDR3nt: TGCGCCAGCAGCGGTGAGGCGGGAGATACGCAGTATTTT

d_gene: TRBD1
v_gene: TRBV7-2
j_gene: TRBJ2-7
abundance: NA
CDR3aa: CASSPRTGVSYEQYF
CDR3nt: TGTGCCAGCAGCCCCCGGACAGGGGTCTCCTACGAGCAGTACTTC

d_gene: NA
v_gene: TRBV7-2
j_gene: TRBJ1-2
abundance: few
CDR3aa: CASSLHLRGGGYYGYTF
CDR3nt: TGTGCCAGCAGCCTCCACCTTCGAGGGGGGGGGTACTATGGCTACACCTTC

d_gene: TRBD2
v_gene: TRBV25-1
j_gene: TRBJ2-2
abundance: many
CDR3aa: CASTGTSGKNTGELFF
CDR3nt: TGTGCCAGCACAGGGACTAGCGGAAAGAACACCGGGGAGCTGTTTTTT

d_gene: NA
v_gene: TRBV12-5
j_gene: TRBJ1-1
abundance: few
CDR3aa: CASGLAPENTEAFF
CDR3nt: TGTGCTAGTGGTTTGGCCCCAGAGAACACTGAAGCTTTCTTT

d_gene: NA
v_gene: TRBV2
j_gene: TRBJ1-2
abundance: few
CDR3aa: CAGGQNNYGYTF
CDR3nt: TGTGCCGGAGGACAGAATAACTATGGCTACACCTTC